Shown below are 26 T cell receptor beta chains from a single sample sequenced in a study of vaccination and CD4 T cells after COVID-19. Stated treatment: approximately 10-day PBMC culture with coronavirus spike peptide pools or control peptides (ViraFEST assay). Pre-COVID-19 pandemic sampling (2011-2018) yielded the unexposed donor's CD4+ T cells. Cultured CD4+ T cell DNA underwent sequencing with the Oncomine TCR Beta short-read assay. MiXCR, applied by TCRdb to the PCR reads, yields one record per CDR3 protein. There are 6,500 to 7,500 distinct CDR3 sequences in the sample; around 48% occur only once, and 20% to 25% lies in the top ten. Their specific antigens are unknown. Sequenced sample: CD4+ T cells from blood, cultured in vitro. All receptors come from a human donor in good health.

V and J are TRBV11-2 and TRBJ1-1; D unclear. The CDR3 extends over 13 amino acids. The V gene lost 2 bases and the J gene lost 1 base, with 5 bases spanning the gap. Germline V gene lookup returns CDR1 SGHAT and CDR2 FQNNGV. CDR3 in amino acids: CASSLTENTEAFF. Here the CDR3 DNA reads TGTGCCAGCAGCTTAACGGAGAACACTGAAGCTTTCTTT.

Only a few counts were recorded for this clonotype. The CDR3 sequence is CASSPDADGGNTIYF. The CDR3 region has the DNA TGTGCCAGCAGCCCGGACGCCGACGGAGGAAACACCATATATTTT. The chain is built from TRBV7-6 and TRBJ1-3; D is unclear. CDR1 is SGHVS, CDR2 FNYEAQ, per germline. V gave up 5 bases and J gave up 4 bases, with 15 bases separating them. The length of the CDR3 is 15 residues.

This clonotype came up a few times. J is TRBJ1-6 and V is TRBV28, with a possible D match to TRBD1 (5 bases). The CDR3 has 16 residues. The V end lost 2 bases, the J end lost 3 bases, and 11 bases lay between the germline ends. Germline CDR1 and CDR2: MDHEN and SYDVKM. CDR3 sequence: CASSLIPGNYNSPLHF. DNA for the CDR3: TGTGCCAGCAGTTTAATCCCAGGGAACTATAATTCACCCCTCCACTTT.

This clonotype is classed as medium-sized (0.01 to 0.1%). The chain links TRBV6-1 to TRBJ1-2, with D possibly TRBD1 on 6 matching bases. CDR3 length: 12 residues. V dropped 6 bases and J dropped 7 bases, with 12 bases sitting between them. Germline lookup yields CDR1 MNHNS and CDR2 SASEGT. This CDR3 reads CASSLTGPGYTF. CDR3 in DNA: TGTGCCAGCAGCCTTACAGGGCCTGGCTACACCTTC.

The chain employs TRBV5-1 and TRBJ2-7; the D gene is possibly TRBD1 (5 bases). The CDR3 is 13 residues long. CDR1 and CDR2 (germline): SGHRS, YFSETQ. V lost 0 bases and J lost 6, with 10 bases in between. The CDR3 here is CASSLDKGPEQYF. The CDR3 region has the DNA TGCGCCAGCAGCTTGGATAAGGGGCCCGAGCAGTACTTC. The variable domain in full, with the rest retrieved from reference TRBV5-1 and TRBJ2-7, is KAGVTQTPRYLIKTRGQQVTLSCSPISGHRSVSWYQQTPGQGLQFLFEYFSETQRNKGNFPGRFSGRQFSNSRSEMNVSTLELGDSALYLCASSLDKGPEQYFGPGTRLTVT.

This clonotype was seen a handful of times. The chain joins TRBV6-1 to TRBJ1-6; no definite D call. This CDR3 has 15 amino acids. The ends were cut back, 3 bases at V and 7 bases at J, with 13 bases in the middle. The germline V gene encodes CDR1 MNHNS and CDR2 SASEGT. The CDR3 here is CASSESGGDNSPLHF. CDR3 in DNA: TGTGCCAGCAGTGAGAGCGGAGGAGACAATTCACCCCTCCACTTT.

The chain joins TRBV11-2 to TRBJ2-5; 7 bases are a match to TRBD2. V lost 6 bases and J lost 2; bases outside the gene matches: 9. Germline V gives CDR1 SGHAT, CDR2 FQNNGV. This CDR3 spans 15 amino acids. This chain's CDR3 is CASRAPRGGQETQYF. As DNA, the CDR3 is TGTGCCAGCAGGGCCCCCCGCGGGGGTCAAGAGACCCAGTACTTC.

This chain uses TRBV19 with TRBJ1-6; no clear D. V lost 4 bases and J 9 bases, leaving 10 bases between the germline ends. The CDR3 is 13 amino acids. In germline, CDR1 is LNHDA, CDR2 SQIVND (reference sequence). CDR3 sequence: CASSTEIPSPLHF. The CDR3 DNA reads as TGTGCCAGTAGTACGGAAATTCCTTCACCCCTCCACTTT. The full variable domain, rest sourced from reference TRBV19 and TRBJ1-6, is DGGITQSPKYLFRKEGQNVTLSCEQNLNHDAMYWYRQDPGQGLRLIYYSQIVNDFQKGDIAEGYSVSREKKESFPLTVTSAQKNPTAFYLCASSTEIPSPLHFGNGTRLTVT.

The chain employs TRBV20-1 and TRBJ2-1; D may match TRBD1 or TRBD2 (6 bases each). CDR1 is DFQATT, CDR2 SNEGSKA, per germline (reference sequence). Trimming shortened V by 6 bases and J by 2 bases, and 14 bases separated the two germline ends. The CDR3 totals 14 residues. CDR3 DNA: TGCAGTGCGGGTACGGGGGCGGCCTACAATGAGCAGTTCTTC. Amino acids: CSAGTGAAYNEQFF.

This clonotype was detected a few times. The CDR3 DNA is TGTGCCAGCAGTGGTGCAGGACTCTATGGCTACACCTTC. It yields the protein CASSGAGLYGYTF. The rearrangement joins TRBV6-2 or TRBV6-3 to TRBJ1-2; D unresolved. Trimming left V 5 bases short and J 4 bases short, with 11 bases between. The CDR3 extends over 13 amino acids. The germline V gene encodes CDR1 MNHEY and CDR2 SVGEGT.

There are a few counts of this clonotype. The chain employs TRBV20-1 and TRBJ2-3, with 9 bases matching TRBD2. Germline V gene sequence: CDR1 DFQATT, CDR2 SNEGSKA (reference sequence). The CDR3 has 13 amino acids. V lost 5 bases to trimming and J lost 8 bases; unmatched junction nucleotides: 8. The CDR3 bases are TGCAGTGCTCCGGGACTAGCCTACCGTACGCAGTATTTT. Amino acids: CSAPGLAYRTQYF.

In nucleotides, the CDR3 is TGCAGCGCAGGACAGGGGGGGAACACTGAAGCTTTCTTT. Protein: CSAGQGGNTEAFF. The rearrangement joins TRBV29-1 to TRBJ1-1; 10 bases fit TRBD1. The germline V gene encodes CDR1 SQVTM and CDR2 ANQGSEA. V lost 7 bases and J lost 1; bases outside the gene matches: 3. The CDR3 has 13 amino acids.

This clonotype was seen more than once but under ten times. The chain links TRBV20-1 to TRBJ2-3, with D maybe TRBD1 (5 bases). Trimming removed 6 bases from V and 2 bases from J, with 9 bases in between. There are 12 residues in the CDR3. Germline loops: CDR1 DFQATT, CDR2 SNEGSKA (reference sequence). The CDR3 bases are TGCAGTGCCGTGGACAACACAGATACGCAGTATTTT. This translates into CSAVDNTDTQYF.

The gene calls are TRBV6-1 and TRBJ2-3; 7 positions match TRBD1. The germline gives CDR1 MNHNS, CDR2 SASEGT. Germline trimming cut 6 bases from V and 1 base from J; bases unmatched to any gene: 4. This CDR3 contains 14 residues. The CDR3, as DNA: TGTGCCAGCAGACGACAGGGAGGCACAGATACGCAGTATTTT. As protein: CASRRQGGTDTQYF.

The chain couples TRBV4-3 to TRBJ2-6; 8 positions match TRBD1. Unmatched junction bases numbered 4, after V lost 3 bases and J lost 0 bases. This CDR3 is built from 17 residues. Per germline, CDR1 LGHNA and CDR2 YSLEER. CDR3: CASSHGQGASGANVLTF. The CDR3 nucleotides read TGCGCCAGCAGCCATGGACAGGGCGCCTCTGGGGCCAACGTCCTGACTTTC.

The chain is built from TRBV19 and TRBJ1-1; possible D gene TRBD1, 5 bases. Germline V gene lookup returns CDR1 LNHDA and CDR2 SQIVND (reference sequence). The CDR3 runs 13 residues. Trimming left V 2 bases short and J 3 bases short, with 7 bases between. The CDR3 bases are TGTGCCAGTAGTATATTGGGGGACACTGAAGCTTTCTTT. This codes for CASSILGDTEAFF. The full variable domain, in which reference TRBV19 and TRBJ1-1 provide the parts outside the CDR3, is DGGITQSPKYLFRKEGQNVTLSCEQNLNHDAMYWYRQDPGQGLRLIYYSQIVNDFQKGDIAEGYSVSREKKESFPLTVTSAQKNPTAFYLCASSILGDTEAFFGQGTRLTVV.

The rearrangement uses TRBV28 and TRBJ1-1; the D is unclear. The germline gives CDR1 MDHEN, CDR2 SYDVKM. The CDR3 spans 14 residues. Between the trimmed V and J ends, which lost 0 bases and 1 base, there was a span of 6 bases. This CDR3 reads CASSLWGGNTEAFF. The CDR3 DNA sequence: TGTGCCAGCAGTTTATGGGGAGGGAACACTGAAGCTTTCTTT.

The chain combines TRBV29-1 with TRBJ1-3; D is uncertain. V gave up 2 bases and J gave up 4 bases, with 3 bases separating them. This CDR3 spans 11 amino acids. Per germline, CDR1 SQVTM and CDR2 ANQGSEA. DNA of the CDR3: TGCAGCGTTGAAATGGGAAACACCATATATTTT. Its protein is CSVEMGNTIYF.

The chain employs TRBV19 and TRBJ1-1; maybe TRBD1 (5 bases). The CDR3 covers 13 residues. The germline gives CDR1 LNHDA, CDR2 SQIVND (reference sequence). The V and J ends lost 3 bases and 7 bases respectively, with 12 bases between them. In nucleotides, the CDR3 is TGTGCCAGTAGTATTATTATGAGGGGTGAAGCTTTCTTT. Translation gives CASSIIMRGEAFF.

This clonotype showed up just a few times. V and J are TRBV7-9 and TRBJ1-5; D remains unclear. V was clipped by 5 bases and J by 4 bases, with 12 bases between them. This CDR3 region has 14 residues. CDR1 and CDR2 from the germline V gene are SEHNR and FQNEAQ (reference sequence). CDR3 in amino acids: CASSPQTGNQPQHF. The CDR3 bases are TGTGCCAGCAGCCCCCAGACGGGGAATCAGCCCCAGCATTTT.

This clonotype was observed a handful of times. The chain employs TRBV20-1 and TRBJ2-5; 8 positions agree with TRBD2. Germline V gene lookup returns CDR1 DFQATT and CDR2 SNEGSKA (reference sequence). This CDR3 region has 14 residues. V lost 5 bases to trimming and J lost 4 bases; unmatched junction nucleotides: 9. The CDR3 bases are TGCAGTGCTGATGTTGCGGGAGGTGGAGAGACCCAGTACTTC. Translation gives CSADVAGGGETQYF.

V usage is TRBV6-1 and J usage is TRBJ1-6, with TRBD1 matching 9 bases. This CDR3 has 14 amino acids. Germline values: CDR1 MNHNS, CDR2 SASEGT. V was pared by 8 bases and J by 8 bases, with 7 bases of the junction left unmatched. The CDR3 loop reads CASGRTGEYSPLHF. CDR3 sequence (DNA): TGTGCCAGCGGCCGGACAGGGGAGTATTCACCCCTCCACTTT.

The chain carries TRBV20-1 and TRBJ2-4; either TRBD1 or TRBD2 may supply D (6 bases each). Per the germline V gene, CDR1 is DFQATT and CDR2 is SNEGSKA (reference sequence). Deletions cut 0 bases from V and 3 bases from J, with 21 bases between. This CDR3 region has 18 residues. Here the CDR3 DNA reads TGCAGTGCTAGAGATTCGTGGGGGGCGGGTGGGGGCAAAAACATTCAGTACTTC. Translating gives CSARDSWGAGGGKNIQYF.

This rearrangement joins TRBV7-8 to TRBJ2-4; 12 nucleotides agree with TRBD1. The CDR3 totals 18 residues. V lost 5 bases, J lost 1 base, and 9 bases stayed unmatched. Germline V gene sequence: CDR1 SGHVS, CDR2 FQNEAQ. The chain's CDR3 is CASSRGGQGAGAKNIQYF. The CDR3 nucleotides are TGTGCCAGCAGCAGAGGGGGACAGGGGGCGGGGGCCAAAAACATTCAGTACTTC.

This clonotype was found a few times. The chain links TRBV5-1 to TRBJ2-5; D not resolved. Germline V gene data show CDR1 as SGHRS and CDR2 as YFSETQ. This CDR3 has 15 residues. Trimming stripped 0 bases from V and 1 base from J, with 10 bases between. CDR3 amino acids: CASSLDSHSQETQYF. CDR3 DNA: TGCGCCAGCAGCTTGGACAGCCATTCCCAAGAGACCCAGTACTTC.

This clonotype appeared a few times. This chain uses TRBV7-2 with TRBJ1-1; possibly TRBD1 for D (5 bases). V was cut by 8 bases and J by 4 bases, with 17 bases left in between. The CDR3 sequence is 14 residues long. Per germline, CDR1 SGHTA and CDR2 FQGNSA. The CDR3 sequence: CASASLGPATEAFF. The CDR3 bases are TGTGCCAGCGCGTCTTTGGGGCCCGCCACTGAAGCTTTCTTT. Full variable domain (rest looked up from reference TRBV7-2 and TRBJ1-1): GAGVSQSPSNKVTEKGKDVELRCDPISGHTALYWYRQSLGQGLEFLIYFQGNSAPDKSGLPSDRFSAERTGGSVSTLTIQRTQQEDSAVYLCASASLGPATEAFFGQGTRLTVV.